The 22 T cell receptor beta chains presented below share a single source sample, sequenced in a study of TIL therapy for anti-PD-1-resistant metastatic lung cancer. The libraries were made with immunoSEQ v3. Repertoires were generated with immunoSEQ multiplex PCR, while TCRdb's copy carries only in-frame clones and drops some. The sample includes about 12,000 clones, 60% to 80% of them seen just once. Described time point: pre-treatment sample, taken before nivolumab and TIL therapy. This sample comprised blood, obtained at baseline. The receptor source for this set is a person aged 25-85 years with non-small cell lung cancer.

The genes are TRBV19 and TRBJ1-6, with D possibly matching TRBD1 (6 bases). Germline-derived CDR1 and CDR2 are LNHDA and SQIVND (reference sequence). The CDR3 runs to 15 residues. V was shortened by 5 bases and J by 0 bases, with 8 bases between the two germline ends. The CDR3 DNA is TGTGCCAGTAGTTCGGACAGCTCCTATAATTCACCCCTCCACTTT. Amino acids: CASSSDSSYNSPLHF.

V usage is TRBV11-1 and J usage is TRBJ1-1; possibly TRBD1 for D (5 bases). The CDR3 loop spans 14 amino acids. Germline loops: CDR1 SGHAT, CDR2 FQDESV (reference sequence). The V end was cut by 5 bases, the J end by 1 base, with 11 bases between. CDR3 residues: CASSRPDRNTEAFF. DNA for the CDR3: TGTGCCAGCAGCCGTCCAGACAGGAACACTGAAGCTTTCTTT.

V gene TRBV5-8 combines with J gene TRBJ2-1; 10 nucleotides match TRBD1. Germline assignment: CDR1 SGHTS and CDR2 YDEGEE. The V segment lost 2 bases and the J segment 7 bases; nucleotides outside the gene matches: 12. This CDR3 has 17 amino acids. The CDR3 spells CASSFPGQGRRGNEQFF. DNA of the CDR3: TGTGCCAGCAGCTTCCCGGGACAGGGGAGAAGAGGGAATGAGCAGTTCTTC.

The chain employs TRBV7-9 and TRBJ2-3; D is perhaps TRBD1 or TRBD2 (5 bases each). Germline V gene data show CDR1 as SEHNR and CDR2 as FQNEAQ (reference sequence). CDR3 size: 15 residues. V lost 0 bases, J lost 5 bases, and 12 bases lay in between. CDR3 protein: CASSLAARGRDTQYF. DNA for the CDR3: TGTGCCAGCAGCTTAGCGGCGAGGGGTAGAGATACGCAGTATTTT.

The chain joins TRBV5-1 to TRBJ2-5; weak D call: TRBD1 (6 bases). V was trimmed by 5 bases and J by 7 bases, leaving 21 bases between them. There are 15 residues in the CDR3. Germline V gene sequence: CDR1 SGHRS, CDR2 YFSETQ. CDR3 in DNA: TGCGCCAGCAGTATAGATGGACAGTCTCATTGGACCCAGTACTTC. This gives the protein CASSIDGQSHWTQYF.

This rearrangement joins TRBV29-1 to TRBJ1-5; D call uncertain. This CDR3 has 12 residues. The V gene lost 5 bases and the J gene lost 3 bases, with 8 bases spanning the gap. CDR1 is SQVTM and CDR2 is ANQGSEA in the germline V gene. CDR3 sequence (DNA): TGCAGCGTTAAGGACGTCAATCAGCCCCAGCATTTT. This encodes CSVKDVNQPQHF.

This clone was seen a handful of times. The rearrangement uses TRBV14 and TRBJ1-1, with D tentatively TRBD1 (5 bases). The CDR3 length is 15 residues. Trimming left V 4 bases short and J 0 bases short, with 12 bases between. Germline V gene data show CDR1 as SGHDN and CDR2 as FVKESK. The CDR3 region is CASSPGGALNTEAFF. In DNA form, the CDR3 reads TGTGCCAGCAGCCCAGGAGGGGCTTTGAACACTGAAGCTTTCTTT.

This clone is a singleton in its sample. The CDR3 reads CSAREGGKLFF. CDR3 coding DNA: TGCAGTGCCAGGGAGGGGGGGAAACTGTTTTTT. The chain links TRBV20-1 to TRBJ1-4; possible D gene TRBD1, 6 bases. CDR3 size: 11 residues. Germline V gene lookup returns CDR1 DFQATT and CDR2 SNEGSKA (reference sequence). V was pared by 6 bases and J by 11 bases, with 13 bases between.

This clone occurred a few times. V is TRBV12-5 and J is TRBJ1-5; 8 bases line up with TRBD1. The CDR3 contains 14 residues. With V trimmed by 4 bases and J by 3 bases, 2 bases remained unmatched. Germline lookup yields CDR1 LGHNT and CDR2 FRNRAP. DNA for the CDR3: TGTGCTAGTGGTTCGGGACAGGCCAATCAGCCCCAGCATTTT. Protein sequence: CASGSGQANQPQHF.

The gene calls are TRBV10-1 and TRBJ2-7; TRBD2 matches at 8 bases. Trimming took 8 bases from V and 3 from J; bases not matched to a gene: 12. In germline, CDR1 is WNHNN, CDR2 SYGVQD (reference sequence). This CDR3 has 15 amino acids. The DNA for the CDR3 is TGCGCCAGCCCCCTGGCGATAGCGGGACTCTACGAGCAGTACTTC. The encoded protein is CASPLAIAGLYEQYF.

The chain carries TRBV12-5 and TRBJ1-1, with 8 bases lining up with TRBD1. The ends lost 5 bases at V and 6 bases at J; junction bases unmatched: 2. Germline V gene data show CDR1 as LGHNT and CDR2 as FRNRAP. This CDR3 contains 12 residues. CDR3 nucleotides: TGTGCTAGTGGTGAGACAGGGGCTGAAGCTTTCTTT. Amino acids: CASGETGAEAFF.

The V call is TRBV6-1, the J call TRBJ2-7, with D possibly TRBD2 on 5 matching bases. Germline lookup yields CDR1 MNHNS and CDR2 SASEGT. This CDR3 spans 11 amino acids. Trimming removed 6 bases from V and 7 bases from J, with 10 bases in between. In DNA, the CDR3 is TGTGCCAGCAGCCGATCGGGGGAGCAGTACTTC. Its protein product is CASSRSGEQYF.

The rearrangement uses TRBV30 and TRBJ2-1; D uncertain. V gave up 2 bases and J gave up 7 bases, with 12 bases separating them. Germline values: CDR1 GTSNPN, CDR2 SVGIG (reference sequence). The CDR3 extends over 13 amino acids. The CDR3 here is CAWSRLERNEQFF. The CDR3 DNA sequence: TGTGCCTGGAGTCGTCTTGAGAGGAATGAGCAGTTCTTC.

This clone was counted a few times. The rearrangement links TRBV30 to TRBJ1-2; 8 bases agree with TRBD1. V was clipped by 2 bases and J by 6 bases; unmatched bases: 5. The CDR3 has 13 amino acids. Germline V CDR1 and CDR2: GTSNPN, SVGIG (reference sequence). The CDR3 is CAWSPTGVNGYTF. The CDR3 region has the DNA TGTGCCTGGAGTCCGACAGGGGTCAATGGCTACACCTTC.

The chain couples TRBV29-1 to TRBJ1-1, with D possibly TRBD1 on 5 matching bases. Germline lookup yields CDR1 SQVTM and CDR2 ANQGSEA. This CDR3 spans 13 amino acids. V was cut by 6 bases and J by 0 bases, with 11 bases left in between. The CDR3 DNA reads as TGCAGCGTGAAGGACATTATGAACACTGAAGCTTTCTTT. Protein sequence: CSVKDIMNTEAFF. The complete variable domain, with remaining parts taken from reference TRBV29-1 and TRBJ1-1, reads SAVISQKPSRDICQRGTSLTIQCQVDSQVTMMFWYRQQPGQSLTLIATANQGSEATYESGFVIDKFPISRPNLTFSTLTVSNMSPEDSSIYLCSVKDIMNTEAFFGQGTRLTVV.

V and J are TRBV19 and TRBJ2-2; D might be TRBD1 or TRBD2, each matching 5 bases. This CDR3 has 13 residues. In germline, CDR1 is LNHDA, CDR2 SQIVND (reference sequence). DNA for the CDR3: TGTGCTACCGGGACCCAGAACACCGGGGAGCTGTTTTTT. Its translation: CATGTQNTGELFF.

The rearrangement links TRBV4-2 to TRBJ2-3, with D tentatively TRBD1 (5 bases). The CDR3 loop spans 16 amino acids. Germline values: CDR1 LGHNA, CDR2 YNFKEQ. V was pared by 1 base and J by 2 bases, with 13 bases between. CDR3 sequence: CASSQGPGQATDTQYF. Here the CDR3 DNA reads TGTGCCAGCAGCCAAGGTCCAGGACAAGCCACAGATACGCAGTATTTT.

The chain is built from TRBV27 and TRBJ2-3, with D perhaps TRBD1 (5 bases). The CDR3 contains 15 residues. V lost 6 bases and J lost 1, with 14 bases in between. Germline V lookup: CDR1 MNHEY, CDR2 SMNVEV (reference sequence). CDR3 in DNA: TGTGCCAGCAGCCCAGGGTTTTCGGGCACAGATACGCAGTATTTT. Translation gives CASSPGFSGTDTQYF.

This chain connects TRBV5-6 to TRBJ1-2, with 7 bases that match TRBD1. V was clipped by 2 bases and J by 2 bases; unmatched bases: 6. Germline values: CDR1 SGHDT, CDR2 YYEEEE. This CDR3 region has 15 residues. The DNA of the CDR3 is TGTGCCAGCAGCTTCTGGTACAGGGGAAACTATGGCTACACCTTC. Amino acid sequence: CASSFWYRGNYGYTF.

This sequence joins TRBV21-1 and TRBJ2-6; the listed D gene, TRBD1, was not tested against the DNA. TRBV21-1 is reported as a pseudogene. The length of the CDR3 is 15 residues. This chain's CDR3 is CASSRTGSGANVLTF. The CDR3 nucleotides are TGTGCCAGCAGCAGGACAGGTTCTGGGGCCAACGTCCTGACTTTC.

By proportion, this clone is large. This chain links TRBV5-4 with TRBJ2-2; 8 nucleotides match TRBD1. CDR3 size: 17 residues. CDR1 is SGHNT, CDR2 YYREEE, per germline (reference sequence). With 0 bases clipped from V and 5 bases from J, the junction kept 9 bases outside the gene matches. The CDR3 here is CASSLGYGQGFTGELFF. In DNA form, the CDR3 reads TGTGCCAGCAGCTTGGGTTACGGACAGGGTTTTACCGGGGAGCTGTTTTTT.

The chain uses TRBV29-1 and TRBJ2-5; TRBD2 matches at 9 bases. J was trimmed by 1 base and V by 7 bases; bases with no gene match: 10. This CDR3 region has 15 residues. Germline CDR1 and CDR2: SQVTM and ANQGSEA. CDR3 nucleotides: TGCAGCGGTGTTGGGCTAGCGGGGCCCCAAGAGACCCAGTACTTC. It codes for CSGVGLAGPQETQYF.